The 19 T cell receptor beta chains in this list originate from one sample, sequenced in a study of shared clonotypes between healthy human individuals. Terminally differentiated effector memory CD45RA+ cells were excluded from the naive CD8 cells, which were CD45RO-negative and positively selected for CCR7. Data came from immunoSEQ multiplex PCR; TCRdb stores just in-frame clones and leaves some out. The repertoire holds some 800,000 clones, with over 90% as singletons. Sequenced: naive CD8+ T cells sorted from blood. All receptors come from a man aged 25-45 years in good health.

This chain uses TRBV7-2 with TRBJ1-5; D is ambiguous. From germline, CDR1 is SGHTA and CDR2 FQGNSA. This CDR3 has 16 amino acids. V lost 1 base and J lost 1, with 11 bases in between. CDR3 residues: CASSLGPGESNQPQHF. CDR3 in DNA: TGTGCCAGCAGCTTAGGCCCAGGTGAAAGCAATCAGCCCCAGCATTTT.

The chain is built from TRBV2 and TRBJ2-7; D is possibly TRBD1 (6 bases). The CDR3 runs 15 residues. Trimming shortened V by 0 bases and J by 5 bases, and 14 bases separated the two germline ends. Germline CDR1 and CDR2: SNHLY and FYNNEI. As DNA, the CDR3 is TGTGCCAGCAGTGAAGCCCTCTCCAACAGGGACGAGCAGTACTTC. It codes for CASSEALSNRDEQYF.

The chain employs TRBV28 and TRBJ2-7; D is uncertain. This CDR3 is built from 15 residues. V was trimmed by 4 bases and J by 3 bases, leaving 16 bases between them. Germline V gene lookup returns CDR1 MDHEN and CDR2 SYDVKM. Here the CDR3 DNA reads TGTGCCAGCAGTTCCCGGGTCCTCTCATACTACGAGCAGTACTTC. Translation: CASSSRVLSYYEQYF.

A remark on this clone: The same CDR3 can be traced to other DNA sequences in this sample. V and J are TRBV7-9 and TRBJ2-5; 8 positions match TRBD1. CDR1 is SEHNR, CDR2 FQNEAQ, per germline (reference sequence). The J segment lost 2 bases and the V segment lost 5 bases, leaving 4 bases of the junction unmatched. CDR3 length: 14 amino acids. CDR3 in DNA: TGTGCCAGCAGCCCAAGACAGGGGCAAGAGACCCAGTACTTC. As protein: CASSPRQGQETQYF.

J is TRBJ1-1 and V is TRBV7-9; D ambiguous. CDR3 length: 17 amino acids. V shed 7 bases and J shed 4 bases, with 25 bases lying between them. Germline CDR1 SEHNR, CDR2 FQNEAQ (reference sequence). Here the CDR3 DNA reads TGTGCCAGCACCGAAACCGTTGCCGGACCCCGATCCACTGAAGCTTTCTTT. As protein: CASTETVAGPRSTEAFF. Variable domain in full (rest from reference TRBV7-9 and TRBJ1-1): DTGVSQNPRHKITKRGQNVTFRCDPISEHNRLYWYRQTLGQGPEFLTYFQNEAQLEKSRLLSDRFSAERPKGSFSTLEIQRTEQGDSAMYLCASTETVAGPRSTEAFFGQGTRLTVV.

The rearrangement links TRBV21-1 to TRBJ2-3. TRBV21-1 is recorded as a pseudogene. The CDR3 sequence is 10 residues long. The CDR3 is CASNLDTQYF. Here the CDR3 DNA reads TGTGCCAGCAATTTGGATACGCAGTATTTT.

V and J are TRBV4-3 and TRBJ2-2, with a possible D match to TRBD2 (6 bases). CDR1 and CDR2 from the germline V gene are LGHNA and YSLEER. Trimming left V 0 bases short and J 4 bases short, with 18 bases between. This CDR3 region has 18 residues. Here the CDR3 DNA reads TGCGCCAGCAGCCAAGAGGCCCCGGGGGAGCTGGGCACCGGGGAGCTGTTTTTT. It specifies CASSQEAPGELGTGELFF.

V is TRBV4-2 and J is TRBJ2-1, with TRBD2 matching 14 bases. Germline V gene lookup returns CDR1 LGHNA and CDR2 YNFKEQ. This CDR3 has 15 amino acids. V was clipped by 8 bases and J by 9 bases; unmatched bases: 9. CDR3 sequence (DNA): TGTGCCAGCTCAGCTGGGGGGACTAGCGGGAGTGAGCAGTTCTTC. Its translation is CASSAGGTSGSEQFF.

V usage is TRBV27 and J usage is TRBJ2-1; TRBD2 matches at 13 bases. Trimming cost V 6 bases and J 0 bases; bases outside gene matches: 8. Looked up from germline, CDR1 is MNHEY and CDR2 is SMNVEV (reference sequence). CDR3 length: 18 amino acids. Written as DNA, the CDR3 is TGTGCCAGCAGCCCGGGACTAGCGGGGCTCAGCTCCTACAATGAGCAGTTCTTC. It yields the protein CASSPGLAGLSSYNEQFF.

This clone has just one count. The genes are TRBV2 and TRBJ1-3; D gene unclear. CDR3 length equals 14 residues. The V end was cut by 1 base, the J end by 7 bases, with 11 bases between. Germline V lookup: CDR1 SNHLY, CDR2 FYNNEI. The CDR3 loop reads CASSEGLLGNTIYF. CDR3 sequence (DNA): TGTGCCAGCAGTGAAGGGCTTCTAGGGAACACCATATATTTT.

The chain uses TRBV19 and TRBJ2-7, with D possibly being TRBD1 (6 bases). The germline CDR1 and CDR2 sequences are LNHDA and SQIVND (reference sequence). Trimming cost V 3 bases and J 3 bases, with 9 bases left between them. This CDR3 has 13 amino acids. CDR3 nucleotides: TGTGCCAGTAGTATGGGACACCGCTACGAGCAGTACTTC. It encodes CASSMGHRYEQYF.

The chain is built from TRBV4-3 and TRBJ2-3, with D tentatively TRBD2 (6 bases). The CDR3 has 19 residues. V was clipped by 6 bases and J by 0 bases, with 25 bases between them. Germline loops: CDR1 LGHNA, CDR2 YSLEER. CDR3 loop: CASSDGTSLTYTSTDTQYF. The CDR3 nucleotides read TGCGCCAGCAGTGACGGGACTTCGCTTACCTACACTAGCACAGATACGCAGTATTTT.

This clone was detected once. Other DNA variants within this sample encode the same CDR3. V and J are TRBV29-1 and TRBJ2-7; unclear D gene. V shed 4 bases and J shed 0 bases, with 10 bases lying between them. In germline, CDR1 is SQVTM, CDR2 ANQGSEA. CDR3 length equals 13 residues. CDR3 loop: CSVVPITSYEQYF. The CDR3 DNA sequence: TGCAGCGTTGTTCCGATCACCTCCTACGAGCAGTACTTC.

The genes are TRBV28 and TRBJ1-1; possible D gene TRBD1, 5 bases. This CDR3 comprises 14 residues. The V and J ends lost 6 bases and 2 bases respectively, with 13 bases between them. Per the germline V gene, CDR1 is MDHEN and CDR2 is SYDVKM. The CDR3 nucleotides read TGTGCCAGCAGCCGACTGGGGCCTAACACTGAAGCTTTCTTT. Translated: CASSRLGPNTEAFF.

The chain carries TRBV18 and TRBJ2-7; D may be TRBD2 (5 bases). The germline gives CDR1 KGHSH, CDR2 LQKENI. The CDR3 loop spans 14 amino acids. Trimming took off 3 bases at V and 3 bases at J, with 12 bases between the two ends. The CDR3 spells CASSPASGYYEQYF. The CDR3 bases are TGTGCCAGCTCACCCGCGTCGGGATACTACGAGCAGTACTTC.

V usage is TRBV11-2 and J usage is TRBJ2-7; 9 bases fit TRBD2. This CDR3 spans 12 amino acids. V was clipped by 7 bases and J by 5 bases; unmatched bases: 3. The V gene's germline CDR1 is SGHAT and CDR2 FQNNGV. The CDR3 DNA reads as TGTGCCAGCACGGGACTAGCTAACGAGCAGTACTTC. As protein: CASTGLANEQYF.

The CDR3 coding sequence is TGTGCCAGCAGTTTCGCTAGGGGCACCGGGGAGCTGTTTTTT. Translation gives CASSFARGTGELFF. The V gene is TRBV27, the J gene TRBJ2-2; TRBD1 is a possible D gene (5 bases). The V and J ends lost 3 bases and 4 bases respectively, with 9 bases between them. The CDR3 contains 14 residues. Looked up from germline, CDR1 is MNHEY and CDR2 is SMNVEV (reference sequence).

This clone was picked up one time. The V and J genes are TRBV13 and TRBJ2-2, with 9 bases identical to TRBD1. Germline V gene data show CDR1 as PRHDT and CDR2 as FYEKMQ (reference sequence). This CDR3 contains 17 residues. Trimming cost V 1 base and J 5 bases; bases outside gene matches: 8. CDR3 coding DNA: TGTGCCAGCAGCTTAGCCCGGGACAGGGTATATACCGGGGAGCTGTTTTTT. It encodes CASSLARDRVYTGELFF.

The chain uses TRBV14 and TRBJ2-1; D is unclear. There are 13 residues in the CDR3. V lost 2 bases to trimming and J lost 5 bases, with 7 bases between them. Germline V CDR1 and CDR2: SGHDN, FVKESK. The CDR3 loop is CASSQRNHNEQFF. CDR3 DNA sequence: TGTGCCAGCAGCCAACGGAACCACAATGAGCAGTTCTTC.